The 32 T cell receptor beta chains given below trace back to one sample, sequenced in a study of T cells after posttransplantation cyclophosphamide. Profiling relied on immunoSEQ multiplex PCR, and the TCRdb table lists in-frame clones only, not all of them. Of about 22,000 clones listed, around 85% are singletons. A marrow graft followed busulfan-fludarabine conditioning, with cyclophosphamide on days +3 and +4. The sample consisted of PBMCs, taken after allogeneic stem cell transplant with posttransplant cyclophosphamide. All receptors come from a female patient younger than 45 who received an allogeneic stem cell transplant from an unrelated donor, was CMV-positive, and had no GVHD. These T cells may partly come from the graft donor.

V usage is TRBV6-1 and J usage is TRBJ2-7; D unresolved. Trimming took 6 bases from V and 7 from J, leaving 16 bases between them. Germline V gene sequence: CDR1 MNHNS, CDR2 SASEGT. The CDR3 is 13 amino acids. CDR3 coding DNA: TGTGCCAGCAGGCAACTACCGGCTGGGGAGCAGTACTTC. It translates to CASRQLPAGEQYF.

The chain links TRBV11-2 to TRBJ1-2, with D unclear. CDR1 and CDR2 (germline): SGHAT, FQNNGV. The CDR3 sequence is 16 residues long. The ends were cut back, 1 base at V and 5 bases at J, with 17 bases in the middle. The CDR3 is CASSLVSGRWSYGYTF. CDR3 bases: TGTGCCAGCAGCTTAGTCAGTGGCAGGTGGTCATATGGCTACACCTTC.

J is TRBJ1-5 and V is TRBV28; D possibly corresponds to TRBD1 (6 bases). Trimming took 4 bases from V and 0 from J, leaving 16 bases between them. In germline, CDR1 is MDHEN, CDR2 SYDVKM. CDR3 length equals 17 residues. CDR3: CASSSFGRGNSNQPQHF. In nucleotides, the CDR3 is TGTGCCAGCAGTTCGTTCGGCAGGGGCAATAGCAATCAGCCCCAGCATTTT.

The chain uses TRBV30 and TRBJ2-3; 8 nucleotides align to TRBD2. The CDR3 sequence is 15 residues long. The germline V gene encodes CDR1 GTSNPN and CDR2 SVGIG (reference sequence). Trimming removed 1 base from V and 1 base from J; junction bases left unmatched: 4. The CDR3 region has the DNA TGTGCCTGGAGTGGTAGCGGGGCCCGCACAGATACGCAGTATTTT. It codes for CAWSGSGARTDTQYF.

This chain connects TRBV28 to TRBJ1-2; TRBD1 is a possible D gene (5 bases). The CDR3 is made up of 15 amino acids. Trimming removed 6 bases at V and 0 bases at J, with 14 bases between. Germline assignment: CDR1 MDHEN and CDR2 SYDVKM. The CDR3, as DNA: TGTGCCAGCAGCGAGGTCAGGGTCTCTAACTATGGCTACACCTTC. Translating it yields CASSEVRVSNYGYTF.

The chain couples TRBV5-1 to TRBJ1-4; 11 positions agree with TRBD1. The germline V gene encodes CDR1 SGHRS and CDR2 YFSETQ. V trimming: 3 bases; J trimming: 8 bases; junction bases outside the gene matches: 3. The CDR3 is 14 amino acids. CDR3 nucleotide sequence: TGCGCCAGCAGCTCCGGGACAGGGGGGGAAAAACTGTTTTTT. Amino acids: CASSSGTGGEKLFF.

CDR3 in amino acids: CASSLVAGSNTEAFF. DNA of the CDR3: TGCGCCAGCAGCTTGGTGGCAGGATCGAACACTGAAGCTTTCTTT. The chain has TRBV5-1 and TRBJ1-1; D gene ambiguous. This CDR3 spans 15 amino acids. CDR1 SGHRS and CDR2 YFSETQ come from the germline V gene. The ends were cut back, 0 bases at V and 1 base at J, with 10 bases in the middle.

The V gene is TRBV7-9, the J gene TRBJ2-3, with 8 bases identical to TRBD1. Germline lookup yields CDR1 SEHNR and CDR2 FQNEAQ (reference sequence). The J segment lost 0 bases and the V segment lost 4 bases, leaving 3 bases of the junction unmatched. This CDR3 is 15 amino acids long. The CDR3 here is CASSSTGASTDTQYF. The DNA for the CDR3 is TGTGCCAGCAGCTCGACAGGGGCCAGCACAGATACGCAGTATTTT.

The chain has TRBV9 and TRBJ2-1; TRBD2 matches 14 bases. V was pared by 3 bases and J by 4 bases, with 6 bases of the junction left unmatched. Germline V CDR1 and CDR2: SGDLS, YYNGEE. There are 17 residues in the CDR3. The CDR3 loop reads CASSGGTSGGLYNEQFF. The CDR3, as DNA: TGTGCCAGCAGCGGAGGGACTAGCGGGGGCCTTTACAATGAGCAGTTCTTC.

This clone was counted once. The chain carries TRBV18 and TRBJ1-2; the D is unclear. The germline CDR1 and CDR2 sequences are KGHSH and LQKENI. V lost 2 bases and J 4 bases, leaving 8 bases between the germline ends. The CDR3 has 13 residues. CDR3 sequence reads: CASSPGGSYGYTF. The DNA for the CDR3 is TGTGCCAGCTCACCAGGCGGATCCTATGGCTACACCTTC.

This chain joins TRBV5-1 and TRBJ2-3, with 8 bases aligning to TRBD1. Germline V gene data show CDR1 as SGHRS and CDR2 as YFSETQ. The CDR3 totals 15 residues. The V segment lost 4 bases and the J segment 4 bases; nucleotides outside the gene matches: 8. CDR3 in amino acids: CASSPAGGGPDTQYF. The CDR3 nucleotides are TGCGCCAGCAGCCCAGCAGGGGGCGGGCCAGATACGCAGTATTTT.

The chain is built from TRBV4-1 and TRBJ1-5; D call uncertain. This CDR3 comprises 16 residues. Germline values: CDR1 MGHRA, CDR2 YSYEKL. V dropped 2 bases and J dropped 0 bases, with 11 bases sitting between them. CDR3 bases: TGCGCCAGCAGCCAATCGTCGGAGGATAGCAATCAGCCCCAGCATTTT. As protein: CASSQSSEDSNQPQHF.

V is TRBV5-8 and J is TRBJ1-6; TRBD1 matches 7 bases. Germline V gene data show CDR1 as SGHTS and CDR2 as YDEGEE. Trimming removed 5 bases from V and 5 bases from J; junction bases left unmatched: 4. This CDR3 spans 14 amino acids. Written as DNA, the CDR3 is TGTGCCAGCAGGATGACAGGGAATAATTCACCCCTCCACTTT. As protein: CASRMTGNNSPLHF.

This chain joins TRBV7-8 and TRBJ2-1, with a tentative D call TRBD2 (7 bases). In germline, CDR1 is SGHVS, CDR2 FQNEAQ. V was shortened by 5 bases and J by 1 base, with 15 bases between the two germline ends. The CDR3 is made up of 16 amino acids. The CDR3 here is CASSREGGSSYNEQFF. CDR3 coding DNA: TGTGCCAGCAGCCGAGAGGGGGGGTCGTCCTACAATGAGCAGTTCTTC.

The sample holds one count of this clone. The chain carries TRBV19 and TRBJ2-7; D remains ambiguous. This CDR3 contains 14 residues. Germline V lookup: CDR1 LNHDA, CDR2 SQIVND (reference sequence). Trimming left V 3 bases short and J 0 bases short, with 9 bases between. The CDR3 bases are TGTGCCAGTAGTATTGGTGGTAGCTCCTACGAGCAGTACTTC. Its translation is CASSIGGSSYEQYF.

The chain carries TRBV2 and TRBJ1-1, with 7 bases matching TRBD1. V was clipped by 4 bases and J by 4 bases; unmatched bases: 6. CDR1 is SNHLY, CDR2 FYNNEI, per germline. The CDR3 runs 14 residues. This chain's CDR3 is CASSVRGQGTEAFF. Written as DNA, the CDR3 is TGTGCCAGCAGTGTTAGGGGGCAGGGCACTGAAGCTTTCTTT.

The CDR3 nucleotides read TGTGCCAGCAGCGTAGAGGGACAGGGTCTACTCGAGCAGTACTTC. Translating it yields CASSVEGQGLLEQYF. V is TRBV9 and J is TRBJ2-7; 9 bases fit TRBD1. The CDR3 consists of 15 residues. Germline-derived CDR1 and CDR2 are SGDLS and YYNGEE. V lost 0 bases, J lost 6 bases, and 7 bases stayed unmatched.

The V and J genes are TRBV7-8 and TRBJ2-3; 13 bases fit TRBD2. The ends lost 2 bases at V and 4 bases at J; junction bases unmatched: 3. Per the germline V gene, CDR1 is SGHVS and CDR2 is FQNEAQ. The CDR3 runs 16 residues. Here the CDR3 DNA reads TGTGCCAGCAGCTTAAGACTAGCGGGGGGTGCAGATACGCAGTATTTT. It translates to CASSLRLAGGADTQYF. Together with reference TRBV7-8 and TRBJ2-3, the CDR3 gives the full variable domain: GAGVSQSPRYKVAKRGQDVALRCDPISGHVSLFWYQQALGQGPEFLTYFQNEAQLDKSGLPSDRFFAERPEGSVSTLKIQRTQQEDSAVYLCASSLRLAGGADTQYFGPGTRLTVL.

This rearrangement joins TRBV15 to TRBJ1-2; TRBD1 might be the D (6 bases). Germline V lookup: CDR1 LNHNV, CDR2 YYDKDF (reference sequence). The V end was cut by 0 bases, the J end by 6 bases, with 8 bases between. This CDR3 is 13 amino acids long. CDR3 protein: CATSRENRDGYTF. The CDR3 bases are TGTGCCACCAGCAGAGAGAACAGGGATGGCTACACCTTC.

Comment on this clone: One end of the junction varies from germline; a read error may be responsible. V gene TRBV5-1 combines with J gene TRBJ1-2; D is perhaps TRBD1 (6 bases). CDR1 and CDR2 (germline): SGHRS, YFSETQ. The CDR3 has 15 amino acids. CDR3 loop: CASSLGGTGNYGYTF. CDR3 nucleotide sequence: TGCGCCAGCAGTTTGGGGGGAACAGGGAACTATGGCTACACCTTC.

This clone was seen a single time. The chain is built from TRBV7-2 and TRBJ1-2; no definite D call. Germline CDR1 reads SGHTA; CDR2 reads FQGNSA. The CDR3 is 14 residues long. Trimming stripped 1 base from V and 4 bases from J, with 10 bases between. The CDR3 DNA reads TGTGCCAGCAGCTTAGGGAGAGTGGGCTATGGCTACACCTTC. Its protein is CASSLGRVGYGYTF.

V gene TRBV12-1 combines with J gene TRBJ2-4; TRBD1 reflects the table's D call only, with no check against the DNA. TRBV12-1 is reported as a pseudogene. The CDR3 contains 15 residues. The CDR3 nucleotides read TGTGCCAGCAGCTCCCAGGACAGAGCCAAAAACATTCAGTACTTC. Amino acid sequence: CASSSQDRAKNIQYF.

J is TRBJ1-2 and V is TRBV2; D is uncertain. The CDR3 length is 16 residues. Trimming shortened V by 5 bases and J by 8 bases, and 24 bases separated the two germline ends. From germline, CDR1 is SNHLY and CDR2 FYNNEI. CDR3: CASSQDTWGRGFGYTF. CDR3 DNA: TGTGCCAGCAGTCAAGATACGTGGGGTAGAGGGTTCGGCTACACCTTC.

The chain carries TRBV10-3 and TRBJ2-2, with 8 positions matching TRBD1. The J segment lost 0 bases and the V segment lost 3 bases, leaving 9 bases of the junction unmatched. Germline CDR1 is ENHRY and CDR2 is SYGVKD. The CDR3 totals 18 residues. The CDR3 coding sequence is TGTGCCATCAGTGATTTCGGGGGACAGGTTTCGAACACCGGGGAGCTGTTTTTT. It specifies CAISDFGGQVSNTGELFF.

This CDR3 is CAWSPPGDVGYTF. The CDR3 DNA reads TGTGCCTGGAGCCCGCCAGGGGACGTTGGCTACACCTTC. The chain has TRBV30 and TRBJ1-2; a possible D gene is TRBD1 (6 bases). The V gene's germline CDR1 is GTSNPN and CDR2 SVGIG (reference sequence). The CDR3 has 13 residues. Trimming stripped 3 bases from V and 7 bases from J, with 15 bases between.

The chain carries TRBV4-1 and TRBJ2-7, with D possibly TRBD2 on 6 matching bases. The CDR3 is 14 amino acids. V gave up 3 bases and J gave up 0 bases, with 9 bases separating them. Looked up from germline, CDR1 is MGHRA and CDR2 is YSYEKL. The CDR3 protein is CASSQRGPSYEQYF. Here the CDR3 DNA reads TGCGCCAGCAGCCAGCGGGGACCCTCCTACGAGCAGTACTTC.

The chain has TRBV5-4 and TRBJ1-1; tentative D call: TRBD1 (5 bases). There are 17 residues in the CDR3. Germline lookup yields CDR1 SGHNT and CDR2 YYREEE (reference sequence). Trimming cost V 0 bases and J 0 bases, with 15 bases left between them. CDR3 protein: CASSLGRVESVNTEAFF. CDR3 DNA: TGTGCCAGCAGCTTGGGCAGGGTAGAGTCGGTGAACACTGAAGCTTTCTTT.

The rearrangement uses TRBV5-1 and TRBJ2-3, with 7 bases matching TRBD2. With V trimmed by 6 bases and J by 2 bases, 3 bases remained unmatched. The germline CDR1 and CDR2 sequences are SGHRS and YFSETQ. This CDR3 spans 13 amino acids. CDR3 nucleotides: TGCGCCAGCAAGCGGGACTACACAGATACGCAGTATTTT. It encodes CASKRDYTDTQYF.

The chain combines TRBV28 with TRBJ1-5; TRBD1 matches 8 bases. CDR1 is MDHEN, CDR2 SYDVKM, per germline. The CDR3 runs 16 residues. The V segment lost 4 bases and the J segment 6 bases; nucleotides outside the gene matches: 11. CDR3 sequence (DNA): TGTGCCAGCAGTTCCCTTGGACAGGGTGCTGTTCAGCCCCAGCATTTT. Encoded protein: CASSSLGQGAVQPQHF.

The chain joins TRBV5-1 to TRBJ1-3; 8 positions match TRBD1. Germline V CDR1 and CDR2: SGHRS, YFSETQ. There are 14 residues in the CDR3. J lost 4 bases, V lost 4 bases, and 4 bases had no gene match. CDR3 nucleotide sequence: TGCGCCAGCAGCCCGGGGACAGGCGGAAACACCATATATTTT. Its translation: CASSPGTGGNTIYF.

The chain combines TRBV11-2 with TRBJ1-4; perhaps TRBD1 as D (5 bases). Trimming removed 0 bases from V and 8 bases from J, with 10 bases in between. CDR3 length: 14 residues. Germline CDR1 reads SGHAT; CDR2 reads FQNNGV. In DNA, the CDR3 is TGTGCCAGCAGCTTAGAGCAGGGCGGAGAAAAACTGTTTTTT. It codes for CASSLEQGGEKLFF.

This clone was observed a few times. The gene calls are TRBV2 and TRBJ1-3; D perhaps matches TRBD1 (5 bases). CDR3 size: 16 residues. Deletions cut 1 base from V and 0 bases from J, with 10 bases between. The germline gives CDR1 SNHLY, CDR2 FYNNEI. The CDR3 bases are TGTGCCAGCAGTGAAGGGACACGGAGCTCTGGAAACACCATATATTTT. Encoded protein: CASSEGTRSSGNTIYF.